This TCR beta chain originates from a study of metastatic and nonmetastatic thyroid tumors. Study overall: Repertoires from malignant and benign thyroid patients were compared across blood and tumor or nodule tissue.

Thyroid surgery was preceded by no treatment in any patient. This clone was seen a single time. Its matching antigen is unknown. General study findings and limits: In blood and tumor, TCR beta diversity was reportedly significantly higher in malignant thyroid tumors than in benign nodules.

Per the original data handling: Clinicopathological groups differed in CDR3, with these differences serving to build a distant-metastasis classifier for papillary thyroid cancer. Via MiXCR, TCRdb re-called the PCR reads. TCRdb's processing, not the authors', yielded these V and J calls. In the table there are 3,200 or so clones, just over 35% of which are singletons. The CDR3 totals 11 residues. V lost 3 bases and J lost 4, with 5 bases in between. The germline V gene has CDR1 DFQATT and CDR2 SNEGSKA (reference sequence). The chain has TRBV20-1 and TRBJ2-3, with no clear D. Material: adjacent normal tissue. The clonotype comes from a female donor with papillary thyroid cancer or a benign thyroid nodule (not recorded which). Some clones in this sample may be carry-over from other donors' samples. The DNA for the CDR3 is TGCAGTGCTAGTAAGTCAGATACGCAGTATTTT. It codes for CSASKSDTQYF.